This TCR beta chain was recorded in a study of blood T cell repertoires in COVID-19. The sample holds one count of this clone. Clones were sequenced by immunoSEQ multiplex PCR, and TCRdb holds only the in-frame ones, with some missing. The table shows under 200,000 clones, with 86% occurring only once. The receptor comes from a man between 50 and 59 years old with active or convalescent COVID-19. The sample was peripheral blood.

CDR3 protein: CASSRDYSYNEQFF. CDR3 DNA sequence: TGTGCCAGCAGCCGGGACTACTCCTACAATGAGCAGTTCTTC. This chain links TRBV5-8 with TRBJ2-1, with 7 nucleotides matching TRBD2. In germline, CDR1 is SGHTS, CDR2 YDEGEE. CDR3 length equals 14 residues. J was trimmed by 0 bases and V by 4 bases; bases with no gene match: 1.